The source of this T cell receptor (beta chain) is a study of T cells in Graves' hyperthyroidism and ophthalmopathy. Study context: Blood was drawn when the patient was first diagnosed and still untreated.

Amplified TCR beta CDR3 regions came from RNA transcripts. The study used the HTBI primer set for a first-round RT-PCR of the TCR CDR3. TCRdb reprocessed the multiplex PCR reads with MiXCR, giving one entry per CDR3 protein. This sample has roughly 38,000 distinct CDR3 sequences, with 49% found just once. This clonotype was counted a single time. This CDR3 spans 13 amino acids. The germline V gene has CDR1 MNHEY and CDR2 SVGAGI. V and J are TRBV6-5 and TRBJ1-4; 9 nucleotides align to TRBD1. This receptor was obtained from a woman aged 50 to 65 with Graves' hyperthyroidism that later progressed to Graves' ophthalmopathy. The material sequenced was blood. The CDR3 bases are TGTGCAGTAGGGGGACAGGGTTACGAAAAACTGTTTTTT. The encoded protein is CAVGGQGYEKLFF.